A single sample gave rise to the 27 T cell receptor beta chains below, sequenced in a study of blood T cells in healthy people across ages (dated by TCRdb to about 2015). The receptor library was made with 5' RACE. The sequencer was an Illumina HiSeq 2500. A second PCR of roughly 7 to 11 cycles was performed with a sample-barcoded 5' primer and a J-beta primer mix. Clones were called with MiXCR by TCRdb after fastp trimmed the public reads at Q25, and only in-frame beta chains were retained. Duplicate CDR3 protein sequences are folded into a single record with the most common DNA and genes. In this sample the table shows some 550,000 distinct CDR3 sequences, around 48% of which occur a single time. Around 25% of the sample is taken by the ten largest. The sequencing input was blood. The origin of the receptors is an elderly man in good health.

This chain joins TRBV11-2 and TRBJ1-4; weak D call: TRBD1 (6 bases). CDR3 length: 15 residues. CDR1 and CDR2 from the germline V gene are SGHAT and FQNNGV. V was trimmed by 5 bases and J by 6 bases, leaving 16 bases between them. CDR3 sequence (DNA): TGTGCCAGCAGCGATTATGGGGGGCGGGATGAAAAACTGTTTTTT. It translates to CASSDYGGRDEKLFF.

This clonotype was observed many times. The chain couples TRBV6-5 to TRBJ2-3; 10 bases match TRBD2. This CDR3 contains 19 residues. Germline values: CDR1 MNHEY, CDR2 SVGAGI. J was trimmed by 6 bases and V by 0 bases; bases with no gene match: 15. CDR3 sequence: CASSYSSRLAGAGWDTQYF. The CDR3, as DNA: TGTGCCAGCAGTTACTCGAGTAGGCTAGCGGGAGCCGGTTGGGATACGCAGTATTTT.

The chain recombines TRBV20-1 with TRBJ1-2, with TRBD1 as a possible D gene (5 bases). CDR3 length equals 15 residues. V lost 5 bases to trimming and J lost 2 bases, with 18 bases between them. The V gene's germline CDR1 is DFQATT and CDR2 SNEGSKA (reference sequence). CDR3 residues: CSAGGGALTNYGYTF. CDR3 DNA sequence: TGCAGTGCTGGGGGAGGGGCCTTAACCAACTATGGCTACACCTTC.

This clonotype has at least ten counts. The chain uses TRBV6-5 and TRBJ1-6; D uncertain. In germline, CDR1 is MNHEY, CDR2 SVGAGI. CDR3 length equals 15 residues. Trimming shortened V by 0 bases and J by 10 bases, and 13 bases separated the two germline ends. CDR3 in DNA: TGTGCCAGCAGTTACTCGGAAGGGTTAGGGTCACCCCTCCACTTT. Its translation is CASSYSEGLGSPLHF.

With regard to this clonotype: A much larger clone lies a single base off, so this may be a read error. The V gene is TRBV20-1, the J gene TRBJ2-3, with 9 nucleotides matching TRBD2. The CDR3 has 15 amino acids. Germline CDR1 DFQATT, CDR2 SNEGSKA (reference sequence). The CDR3 nucleotides are TGCAGTCCCACTAGGCCTAGCGGGGAAACAGATACGCTGTATTTT. This sequence encodes CSPTRPSGETDTLYF.

This chain uses TRBV3-1 with TRBJ2-5; D tentatively fits TRBD1 or TRBD2 (5 bases each). The J call may be wrong; the DNA end is better matched by TRBJ2-7. Germline values: CDR1 LGHDT, CDR2 YNNKEL (reference sequence). This CDR3 comprises 15 residues. CDR3 bases: TGTGCCAGCAGCTATTGGGACCGCCGAATGGACGAGCAGTACTTC. Its protein is CASSYWDRRMDEQYF.

This clonotype came up a few times. This sequence joins TRBV7-6 and TRBJ2-1, with a possible D match to TRBD1 (6 bases). V was pared by 0 bases and J by 8 bases, with 11 bases between. Germline CDR1 is SGHVS and CDR2 is FNYEAQ. This CDR3 is built from 14 residues. The CDR3 nucleotides are TGTGCCAGCAGCTTAGCCGGGACATTACATGAGCAGTTCTTC. Its protein product is CASSLAGTLHEQFF.

A word on this clonotype: A single base separates this from a much larger clone, so it may be a read error. V is TRBV15 and J is TRBJ2-1, with D uncertain. The CDR3 sequence is 12 residues long. V lost 7 bases, J lost 9 bases, and 13 bases lay in between. CDR1 is LNHNV, CDR2 YYDKDF, per germline (reference sequence). CDR3 protein: CATIRFRSEQFF. The CDR3 DNA follows: TGTGCCACCATCCGATTTCGGAGTGAGCAGTTCTTC.

This clonotype has just a few counts. V usage is TRBV18 and J usage is TRBJ2-3; no firm D call. The CDR3 has 13 amino acids. The germline CDR1 and CDR2 sequences are KGHSH and LQKENI. V was shortened by 0 bases and J by 4 bases, with 5 bases between the two germline ends. The CDR3 DNA reads as TGTGCCAGCTCACCACCGGCAGCAGATACGCAGTATTTT. This codes for CASSPPAADTQYF.

This clonotype was seen more than once but under ten times. This sequence joins TRBV20-1 and TRBJ1-2; weak D call: TRBD1 (6 bases). CDR1 is DFQATT and CDR2 is SNEGSKA in the germline V gene (reference sequence). Trimming left V 4 bases short and J 8 bases short, with 17 bases between. The CDR3 contains 13 residues. DNA for the CDR3: TGCAGTGCTATACGAACAGGGCACGAGGGCTACACCTTC. It specifies CSAIRTGHEGYTF.

Points on this clonotype: At one end the junction does not follow the germline gene, possibly because of a read error. The chain has TRBV28 and TRBJ2-1; tentative D call: TRBD2 (5 bases). The CDR3 runs 15 residues. The germline V gene has CDR1 MDHEN and CDR2 SYDVKM. The CDR3 here is CTSSSLANLYNEQFF. As DNA, the CDR3 is TGTACCAGCAGTTCGTTAGCGAACCTCTACAATGAGCAGTTCTTC.

Here the CDR3 reads CSARSSSGGPPDTQYF. The CDR3 DNA reads TGCAGTGCTAGATCAAGTAGCGGGGGGCCCCCAGATACGCAGTATTTT. The chain carries TRBV20-1 and TRBJ2-3; 10 nucleotides agree with TRBD2. Germline CDR1 DFQATT, CDR2 SNEGSKA (reference sequence). This CDR3 spans 16 amino acids. With V trimmed by 2 bases and J by 4 bases, 9 bases remained unmatched.

In the case of this clonotype: A much larger clonotype is one base distant, so this may be a read error. V gene TRBV29-1 combines with J gene TRBJ2-1, with 11 bases lining up with TRBD2. The CDR3 is 14 amino acids. The V segment lost 3 bases and the J segment 7 bases; nucleotides outside the gene matches: 5. Germline CDR1 SQVTM, CDR2 ANQGSEA. For the CDR3, the DNA is TGCAGCGTTGAGGGTAGCGGGAGGGGGAATGAGCAGTTCTTC. As protein: CSVEGSGRGNEQFF.

This clonotype was seen a few times. The chain recombines TRBV4-3 with TRBJ2-2; 8 bases line up with TRBD1. The ends lost 2 bases at V and 5 bases at J; junction bases unmatched: 7. Per germline, CDR1 LGHNA and CDR2 YSLEER. This CDR3 has 16 residues. CDR3 in amino acids: CASSQSTGVITGELFF. CDR3 DNA: TGCGCCAGCAGCCAATCGACAGGGGTGATTACCGGGGAGCTGTTTTTT.

This clonotype has more than one count but fewer than ten. The chain couples TRBV18 to TRBJ2-7, with a possible D match to TRBD2 (6 bases). The CDR3 contains 15 residues. Germline V gene sequence: CDR1 KGHSH, CDR2 LQKENI. Between the trimmed V and J ends, which lost 6 bases and 0 bases, there was a span of 15 bases. CDR3 sequence (DNA): TGTGCCAGCTCCACCGTGGGGGGATCCTCCTACGAGCAGTACTTC. Protein sequence: CASSTVGGSSYEQYF.

The chain recombines TRBV4-3 with TRBJ2-3; 8 bases agree with TRBD2. V dropped 5 bases and J dropped 6; count of bases not matched to a gene: 4. The germline CDR1 and CDR2 sequences are LGHNA and YSLEER. The CDR3 has 13 residues. The CDR3 nucleotides read TGCGCCAGCAGCAACCGGGAGGGCGATACGCAGTATTTT. Translation gives CASSNREGDTQYF.

This clonotype has a single count. A much larger clone differs by one base, so this may be a read error. The CDR3 loop is CASSPEGERGQPQHF. The CDR3 region has the DNA TGTGCCAGCAGTCCCGAGGGGGAAAGAGGCCAGCCCCAGCATTTT. The gene calls are TRBV12-3 or TRBV12-4 and TRBJ1-5, with D tentatively TRBD1 (6 bases). Trimming left V 5 bases short and J 7 bases short, with 18 bases between. The CDR3 covers 15 residues.

The chain joins TRBV5-1 to TRBJ2-5; no firm D call. This CDR3 comprises 13 residues. Germline assignment: CDR1 SGHRS and CDR2 YFSETQ. V gave up 1 base and J gave up 5 bases, with 9 bases separating them. The CDR3 spells CASSLIAQETQYF. CDR3 nucleotides: TGCGCCAGCAGCTTGATAGCCCAGGAGACCCAGTACTTC.

This clonotype has just a few counts. This sequence joins TRBV5-1 and TRBJ2-3; no clear D. CDR1 is SGHRS and CDR2 is YFSETQ in the germline V gene. V dropped 4 bases and J dropped 4 bases, with 13 bases sitting between them. There are 14 residues in the CDR3. The CDR3 sequence: CASSTQSRADTQYF. The CDR3 DNA sequence: TGCGCCAGCAGCACGCAATCCCGGGCAGATACGCAGTATTTT.

The genes are TRBV5-1 and TRBJ2-1; 7 bases align to TRBD1. With 4 bases clipped from V and 5 bases from J, the junction kept 6 bases outside the gene matches. The CDR3 contains 14 residues. Germline CDR1 reads SGHRS; CDR2 reads YFSETQ. This CDR3 reads CASSPRDSHNEQFF. The CDR3 DNA reads as TGCGCCAGCAGCCCCCGGGACAGCCACAATGAGCAGTTCTTC. The whole variable domain, filled in from reference TRBV5-1 and TRBJ2-1, reads KAGVTQTPRYLIKTRGQQVTLSCSPISGHRSVSWYQQTPGQGLQFLFEYFSETQRNKGNFPGRFSGRQFSNSRSEMNVSTLELGDSALYLCASSPRDSHNEQFFGPGTRLTVL.

V usage is TRBV29-1 and J usage is TRBJ2-3, with D tentatively TRBD2 (5 bases). Germline V lookup: CDR1 SQVTM, CDR2 ANQGSEA. The V and J ends lost 8 bases and 5 bases respectively, with 14 bases between them. CDR3 length equals 12 residues. In DNA form, the CDR3 reads TGCAGCCTATCAACTAGTGGAGATACGCAGTATTTT. It specifies CSLSTSGDTQYF.

The chain uses TRBV18 and TRBJ2-1, with 7 bases matching TRBD1. CDR3 length: 15 amino acids. Germline loops: CDR1 KGHSH, CDR2 LQKENI. The V segment lost 2 bases and the J segment 6 bases; nucleotides outside the gene matches: 7. The CDR3 reads CASSPDRVPINEQFF. The CDR3 DNA sequence: TGTGCCAGCTCACCAGACAGGGTCCCTATCAATGAGCAGTTCTTC.

This clonotype occurred a few times. The chain recombines TRBV3-1 with TRBJ1-2; TRBD1 is a possible D gene (6 bases). The CDR3 sequence is 14 residues long. Trimming pared 1 base from V and 4 bases from J, leaving 10 bases between. Germline CDR1 reads LGHDT; CDR2 reads YNNKEL (reference sequence). The CDR3 DNA sequence: TGTGCCAGCAGCCAAGCCCAGGGGTTCTATGGCTACACCTTC. Its translation: CASSQAQGFYGYTF.

The rearrangement joins TRBV6-5 to TRBJ1-6, with D uncertain. V was clipped by 8 bases and J by 0 bases, with 8 bases between them. The V gene's germline CDR1 is MNHEY and CDR2 SVGAGI. The CDR3 is made up of 14 amino acids. CDR3 protein: CASRPSSYNSPLHF. The CDR3 nucleotides are TGTGCCAGCCGACCGAGCTCCTATAATTCACCCCTCCACTTT.

A few counts support this clonotype. The V gene is TRBV28, the J gene TRBJ1-1, with 7 positions matching TRBD1. Germline V gives CDR1 MDHEN, CDR2 SYDVKM. V was clipped by 7 bases and J by 4 bases; unmatched bases: 15. The CDR3 is 16 amino acids. The CDR3 reads CASTTEGARWPTEAFF. The CDR3 nucleotides read TGTGCCAGCACCACCGAGGGGGCCCGATGGCCCACTGAAGCTTTCTTT.

V is TRBV14 and J is TRBJ2-1, with TRBD2 matching 10 bases. With 5 bases clipped from V and 4 bases from J, the junction kept 5 bases outside the gene matches. Germline V gives CDR1 SGHDN, CDR2 FVKESK. This CDR3 spans 15 amino acids. Here the CDR3 reads CASSTGTSAYNEQFF. CDR3 bases: TGTGCCAGCAGCACCGGGACTAGCGCTTACAATGAGCAGTTCTTC.

The sample holds one count of this clonotype. The chain carries TRBV5-1 and TRBJ1-1, with TRBD1 as a possible D gene (6 bases). Trimming removed 0 bases at V and 4 bases at J, with 13 bases between. CDR3 length equals 15 residues. The germline V gene has CDR1 SGHRS and CDR2 YFSETQ. CDR3 sequence reads: CASSLDPGAGTEAFF. Written as DNA, the CDR3 is TGCGCCAGCAGCTTGGATCCGGGGGCTGGCACTGAAGCTTTCTTT.